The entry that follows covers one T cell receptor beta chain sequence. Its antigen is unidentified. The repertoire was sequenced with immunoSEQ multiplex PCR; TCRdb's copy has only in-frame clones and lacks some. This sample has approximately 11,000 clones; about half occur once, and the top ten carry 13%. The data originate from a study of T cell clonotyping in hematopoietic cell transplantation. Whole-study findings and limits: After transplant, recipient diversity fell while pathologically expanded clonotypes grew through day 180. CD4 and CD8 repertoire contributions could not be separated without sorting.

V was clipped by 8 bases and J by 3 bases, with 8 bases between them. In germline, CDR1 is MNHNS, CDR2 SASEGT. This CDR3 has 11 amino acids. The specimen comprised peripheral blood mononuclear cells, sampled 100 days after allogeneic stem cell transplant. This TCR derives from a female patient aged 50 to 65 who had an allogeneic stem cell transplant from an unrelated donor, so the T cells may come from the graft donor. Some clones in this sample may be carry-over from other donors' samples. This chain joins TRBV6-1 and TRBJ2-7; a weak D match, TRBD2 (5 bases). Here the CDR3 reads CASSRGYEQYF. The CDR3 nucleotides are TGTGCCAGCTCCCGGGGCTACGAGCAGTACTTC.